This entry is about one T cell receptor beta chain. This specimen comes from a study of brain T cells in children with intractable seizures. Looked up from germline, CDR1 is MNHEY and CDR2 is SMNVEV (reference sequence). The germline V and J ends were trimmed by 5 bases and 0 bases, with 10 bases remaining between them. CDR3 size: 14 residues. Time point in this sample: blood from clinic visit 5 months post-surgery; TSC patient then seizure free. Surgery cases with the highest brain T cell transcript signatures were chosen for sequencing. Clones were read by immunoSEQ multiplex PCR, and TCRdb kept only the in-frame ones, dropping some. This sample has about 350,000 clones, with about 93% found just once.

The sequencing here drew on peripheral blood, taken 4 to 6 months after surgery. The chain employs TRBV27 and TRBJ1-1; D uncertain. This clonotype was sampled from a boy younger than two with tuberous sclerosis and intractable seizures. In DNA, the CDR3 is TGTGCCAGCAGTCCCTACGGTGTGAACACTGAAGCTTTCTTT. Residues: CASSPYGVNTEAFF.